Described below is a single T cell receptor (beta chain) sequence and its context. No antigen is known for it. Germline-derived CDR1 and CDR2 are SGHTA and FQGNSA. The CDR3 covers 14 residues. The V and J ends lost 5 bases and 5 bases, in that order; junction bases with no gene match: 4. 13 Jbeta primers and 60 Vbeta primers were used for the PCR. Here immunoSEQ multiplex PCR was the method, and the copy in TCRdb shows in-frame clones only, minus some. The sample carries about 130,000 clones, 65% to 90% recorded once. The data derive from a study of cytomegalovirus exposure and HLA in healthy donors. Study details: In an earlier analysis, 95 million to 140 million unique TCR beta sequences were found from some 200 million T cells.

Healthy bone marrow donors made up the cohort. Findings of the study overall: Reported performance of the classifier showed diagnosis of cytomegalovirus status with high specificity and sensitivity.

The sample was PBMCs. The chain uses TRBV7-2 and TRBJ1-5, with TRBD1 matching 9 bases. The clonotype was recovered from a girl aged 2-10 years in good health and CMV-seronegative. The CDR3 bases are TGTGCCAGCAGCCCCGGGACAGGGTATCAGCCCCAGCATTTT. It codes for CASSPGTGYQPQHF.